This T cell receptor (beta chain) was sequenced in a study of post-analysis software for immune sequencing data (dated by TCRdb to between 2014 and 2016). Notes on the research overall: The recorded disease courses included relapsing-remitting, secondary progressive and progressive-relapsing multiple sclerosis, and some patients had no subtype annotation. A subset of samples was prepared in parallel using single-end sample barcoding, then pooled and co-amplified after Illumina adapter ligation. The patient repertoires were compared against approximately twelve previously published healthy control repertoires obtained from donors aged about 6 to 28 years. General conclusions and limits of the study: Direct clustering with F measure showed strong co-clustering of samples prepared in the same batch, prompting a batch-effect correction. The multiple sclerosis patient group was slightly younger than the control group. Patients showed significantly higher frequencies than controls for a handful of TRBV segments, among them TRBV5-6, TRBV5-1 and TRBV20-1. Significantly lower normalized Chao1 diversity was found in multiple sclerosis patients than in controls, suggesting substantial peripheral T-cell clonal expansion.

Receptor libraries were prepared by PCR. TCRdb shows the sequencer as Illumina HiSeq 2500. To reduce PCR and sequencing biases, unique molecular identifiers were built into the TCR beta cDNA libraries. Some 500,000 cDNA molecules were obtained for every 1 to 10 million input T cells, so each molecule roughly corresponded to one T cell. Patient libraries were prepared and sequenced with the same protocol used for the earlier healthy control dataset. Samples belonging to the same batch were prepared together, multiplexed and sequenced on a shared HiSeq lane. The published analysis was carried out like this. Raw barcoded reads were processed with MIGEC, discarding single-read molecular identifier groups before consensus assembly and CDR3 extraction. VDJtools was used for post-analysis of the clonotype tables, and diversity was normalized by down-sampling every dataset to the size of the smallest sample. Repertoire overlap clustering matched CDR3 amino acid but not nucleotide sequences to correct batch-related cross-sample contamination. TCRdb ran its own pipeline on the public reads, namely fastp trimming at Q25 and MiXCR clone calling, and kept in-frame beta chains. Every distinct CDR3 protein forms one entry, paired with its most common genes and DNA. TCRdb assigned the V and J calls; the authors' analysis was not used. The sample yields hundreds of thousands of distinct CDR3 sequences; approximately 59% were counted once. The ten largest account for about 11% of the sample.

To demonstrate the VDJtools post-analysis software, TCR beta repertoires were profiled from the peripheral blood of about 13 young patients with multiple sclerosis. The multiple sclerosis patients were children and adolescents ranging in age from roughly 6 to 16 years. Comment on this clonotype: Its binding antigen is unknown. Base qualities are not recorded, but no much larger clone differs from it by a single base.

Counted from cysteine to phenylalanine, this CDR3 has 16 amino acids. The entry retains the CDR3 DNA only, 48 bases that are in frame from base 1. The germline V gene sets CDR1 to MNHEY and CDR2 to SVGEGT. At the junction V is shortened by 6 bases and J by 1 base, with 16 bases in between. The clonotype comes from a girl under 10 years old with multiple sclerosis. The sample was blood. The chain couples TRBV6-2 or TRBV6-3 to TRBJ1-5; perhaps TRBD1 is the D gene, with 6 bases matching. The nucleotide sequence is TGTGCCAGCAGGTCACAGGGTCTGGGGAGCAATCAGCCCCAGCATTTT. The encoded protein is CASRSQGLGSNQPQHF.